This T cell receptor (beta chain) was captured in a study of T cell clonotyping in hematopoietic cell transplantation. Regarding this clone: Its antigen is unidentified.

Study findings and constraints: CD4 and CD8 repertoire contributions could not be separated without sorting. Pathologically expanded recipient clonotypes increased progressively from day 30 to day 180 as diversity fell.

Trimming pared 1 base from V and 2 bases from J, leaving 11 bases between. Looked up from germline, CDR1 is LGHNA and CDR2 is YSLEER. CDR3 length: 16 residues. Profiling relied on immunoSEQ multiplex PCR, and the TCRdb table lists in-frame clones only, not all of them. The table has 15,000 to 20,000 clones, 61% seen once. The receptor was isolated from a male patient between 50 and 60 years old who had an allogeneic stem cell transplant from an unrelated donor, so T cells may come from the graft donor. Some clones in this sample may be carry-over from other donors' samples. Specimen: PBMCs, collected 30 days after allogeneic stem cell transplant. The chain recombines TRBV4-3 with TRBJ1-4; D remains ambiguous. The CDR3 nucleotides read TGCGCCAGCAGCCAAGGCGTAGCAATCACTAATGAAAAACTGTTTTTT. This encodes CASSQGVAITNEKLFF.